What follows are 28 T cell receptor beta chains derived from one specimen sequenced in a study of Graves' ophthalmopathy and Graves' hyperthyroidism. The authors amplified TCR beta CDR3 regions, and they did so from RNA transcripts for repertoire sequencing. Amplification began with first-round RT-PCR using HTBI primers, then second-round multiplex PCR was performed. TCRdb fed the multiplex PCR reads into MiXCR, producing one record per CDR3 protein. The sample lists 360,000 or so distinct CDR3 sequences, roughly 18% occurring once. The specimen was peripheral blood. These receptors all stem from a woman in her late teens or twenties with Graves' ophthalmopathy.

At least ten counts were recorded for this clonotype. The V and J genes are TRBV28 and TRBJ1-5; D uncertain. Germline loops: CDR1 MDHEN, CDR2 SYDVKM. The CDR3 loop spans 14 amino acids. The V and J ends lost 5 bases and 4 bases respectively, with 12 bases between them. Here the CDR3 DNA reads TGTGCCAGCAGTCCCGCCCGGGAAAATCAGCCCCAGCATTTT. Translated, it gives CASSPARENQPQHF.

This clonotype was recorded many times. The CDR3, as DNA: TGTGCCAGCAGCTCCCGCAGCTACGAGCAGTACTTC. Protein sequence: CASSSRSYEQYF. The V call is TRBV7-2, the J call TRBJ2-7; D gene unclear. Germline assignment: CDR1 SGHTA and CDR2 FQGNSA. The CDR3 consists of 12 residues. The ends were cut back, 4 bases at V and 3 bases at J, with 7 bases in the middle.

The chain joins TRBV12-3 or TRBV12-4 to TRBJ2-5; unclear D gene. Trimming removed 6 bases at V and 1 base at J, with 6 bases between. The CDR3 totals 12 residues. The CDR3 reads CASRRAQETQYF. The DNA for the CDR3 is TGTGCCAGCAGACGGGCCCAAGAGACCCAGTACTTC.

This clonotype was counted at least ten times. Written as DNA, the CDR3 is TGTGCCAGCAGTGATTCTTGGACCACTAATGGCTACACCTTC. Translation gives CASSDSWTTNGYTF. This sequence joins TRBV6-1 and TRBJ1-2; no clear D. CDR1 MNHNS and CDR2 SASEGT come from the germline V gene. V lost 3 bases and J lost 6, with 14 bases in between. This CDR3 is 14 amino acids long.

In this sample, this clonotype turned up many times. The chain employs TRBV6-1 and TRBJ2-3, with TRBD2 matching over 8 bases. The germline V gene has CDR1 MNHNS and CDR2 SASEGT. With V trimmed by 7 bases and J by 0 bases, 6 bases remained unmatched. The CDR3 spans 15 residues. The CDR3 sequence: CASKDSGASTDTQYF. The DNA of the CDR3 is TGTGCCAGCAAGGATAGCGGGGCTAGCACAGATACGCAGTATTTT.

This clonotype was found many times. This sequence joins TRBV4-3 and TRBJ2-7; D ambiguous. Looked up from germline, CDR1 is LGHNA and CDR2 is YSLEER. The CDR3 runs to 14 residues. Trimming cost V 1 base and J 5 bases, with 12 bases left between them. CDR3 nucleotide sequence: TGCGCCAGCAGCCAAGGATCTGCCACTGACGAGCAGTACTTC. Its protein product is CASSQGSATDEQYF.

At least ten counts were recorded for this clonotype. The V gene is TRBV5-1, the J gene TRBJ1-1; D gene unclear. The germline V and J ends were trimmed by 3 bases and 5 bases, with 20 bases remaining between them. CDR1 and CDR2 from the germline V gene are SGHRS and YFSETQ. The CDR3 consists of 16 residues. The CDR3 sequence is CASSYGRGSAWTEAFF. CDR3 DNA: TGCGCCAGCAGCTACGGGCGCGGAAGTGCTTGGACTGAAGCTTTCTTT.

In this sample, this clonotype turned up many times. The V and J genes are TRBV7-2 and TRBJ1-1; TRBD1 matches 7 bases. The V and J ends lost 5 bases and 11 bases, in that order; junction bases with no gene match: 5. CDR3 length: 11 residues. Germline V gene data show CDR1 as SGHTA and CDR2 as FQGNSA. CDR3 residues: CASSPGQMAFF. CDR3 nucleotides: TGTGCCAGCAGCCCGGGACAGATGGCTTTCTTT.

This clonotype was recorded many times. The chain carries TRBV7-2 and TRBJ2-2; tentatively, D is TRBD1 or TRBD2 (5 bases each). V lost 1 base and J 5 bases, leaving 14 bases between the germline ends. CDR1 SGHTA and CDR2 FQGNSA come from the germline V gene. The CDR3 runs to 16 residues. The CDR3 loop is CASSLGPTGLTGELFF. CDR3 bases: TGTGCCAGCAGCTTAGGGCCGACGGGGCTGACCGGGGAGCTGTTTTTT.

The table lists this clonotype with many counts. This chain joins TRBV6-2 or TRBV6-3 and TRBJ1-1; possible D gene TRBD1, 5 bases. Trimming removed 4 bases at V and 1 base at J, with 10 bases between. This CDR3 contains 14 residues. Per germline, CDR1 MNHEY and CDR2 SVGEGT. In DNA, the CDR3 is TGTGCCAGCAGTTTTGGGGGGAGGAACACTGAAGCTTTCTTT. Protein product: CASSFGGRNTEAFF.

Many counts were recorded for this clonotype. The chain employs TRBV6-2 or TRBV6-3 and TRBJ1-3; weak D call: TRBD1 (6 bases). This CDR3 has 14 residues. Germline V lookup: CDR1 MNHEY, CDR2 SVGEGT. V was cut by 4 bases and J by 0 bases, with 7 bases left in between. CDR3 residues: CASSWDTSGNTIYF. Written as DNA, the CDR3 is TGTGCCAGCAGTTGGGACACCTCTGGAAACACCATATATTTT.

This clonotype was seen repeatedly, ten times or more. CDR3 bases: TGCAGTGCTAGAGATGCGCCAGGGACCTATCAGCCCCAGCATTTT. Translation: CSARDAPGTYQPQHF. The rearrangement joins TRBV20-1 to TRBJ1-5; TRBD1 might be the D (5 bases). The CDR3 is made up of 15 amino acids. CDR1 is DFQATT and CDR2 is SNEGSKA in the germline V gene (reference sequence). The V gene lost 0 bases and the J gene lost 5 bases, with 14 bases spanning the gap.

This clonotype was counted at least ten times. The chain has TRBV6-2 or TRBV6-3 and TRBJ1-5; no clear D gene. Germline CDR1 and CDR2: MNHEY and SVGEGT. The V end was cut by 2 bases, the J end by 7 bases, with 9 bases between. The CDR3 sequence is 13 residues long. As DNA, the CDR3 is TGTGCCAGCAGTTACGCCTTTGGGCAGCCCCAGCATTTT. This gives the protein CASSYAFGQPQHF.

This clonotype was recorded many times. The J gene is TRBJ1-5, the V gene TRBV6-2 or TRBV6-3; D unresolved. The CDR3 totals 12 residues. Germline V gene sequence: CDR1 MNHEY, CDR2 SVGEGT. With 6 bases removed from V and 5 bases from J, the gap between germline ends came to 8 bases. The CDR3 sequence: CASRSDDQPQHF. CDR3 nucleotides: TGTGCCAGCAGGTCCGATGATCAGCCCCAGCATTTT.

The chain employs TRBV27 and TRBJ2-5, with 8 bases lining up with TRBD2. CDR3 size: 13 residues. With 4 bases clipped from V and 5 bases from J, the junction kept 3 bases outside the gene matches. Germline values: CDR1 MNHEY, CDR2 SMNVEV (reference sequence). CDR3 sequence: CASSSGGPETQYF. The CDR3 nucleotides read TGTGCCAGCAGTTCGGGGGGGCCTGAGACCCAGTACTTC.

V is TRBV6-5 and J is TRBJ2-5, with a weak D call TRBD2 (5 bases). Deletions cut 3 bases from V and 4 bases from J, with 12 bases between. The CDR3 sequence is 14 residues long. Germline V gene data show CDR1 as MNHEY and CDR2 as SVGAGI. The CDR3 loop is CASSYIATPETQYF. The CDR3 coding sequence is TGTGCCAGCAGTTATATAGCGACCCCAGAGACCCAGTACTTC.

There are many counts of this clonotype. DNA of the CDR3: TGTGCCACCCGCAGGGGGCCGGACACTGAAGCTTTCTTT. This sequence encodes CATRRGPDTEAFF. The genes are TRBV10-3 and TRBJ1-1, with TRBD1 matching over 8 bases. J gave up 3 bases and V 10 bases, and 7 bases lay outside the gene matches. The germline V gene has CDR1 ENHRY and CDR2 SYGVKD. The CDR3 has 13 amino acids.

The table lists this clonotype with many counts. At one of its ends the junction is not consistent with the germline gene, which may arise from a read error. This sequence joins TRBV15 and TRBJ2-4; TRBD2 matches 15 bases. Germline V gives CDR1 LNHNV, CDR2 YYDKDF (reference sequence). This CDR3 contains 14 residues. CDR3 sequence (DNA): TGTGCCACCAGCAGGGGACTAGCGGGGGGTTCGCTAGGCTTC. Translated: CATSRGLAGGSLGF.

This clonotype appeared once. The J gene is TRBJ1-1, the V gene TRBV12-3 or TRBV12-4; 7 nucleotides line up with TRBD1. This CDR3 region has 13 residues. V shed 5 bases, J shed 5 bases, and the junction held 5 bases outside the gene matches. The CDR3 reads CASSTGARTEAFF. DNA for the CDR3: TGTGCCAGCAGTACAGGGGCACGGACTGAAGCTTTCTTT.

This clonotype was seen only a few times. This rearrangement joins TRBV11-2 to TRBJ2-5; 9 bases fit TRBD1. Germline V gene data show CDR1 as SGHAT and CDR2 as FQNNGV. CDR3 length equals 15 residues. V was clipped by 0 bases and J by 5 bases; unmatched bases: 4. CDR3 DNA sequence: TGTGCCAGCAGCTTAGAGGGACAGGGACGGGAGACCCAGTACTTC. Translating gives CASSLEGQGRETQYF.

This clonotype was found many times. The genes are TRBV19 and TRBJ2-5, with D perhaps matching TRBD2 (6 bases). The CDR3 loop spans 13 amino acids. In germline, CDR1 is LNHDA, CDR2 SQIVND (reference sequence). Trimming left V 5 bases short and J 5 bases short, with 12 bases between. CDR3 sequence reads: CASSGGRVETQYF. The CDR3 DNA sequence: TGTGCCAGTAGTGGAGGGAGAGTGGAGACCCAGTACTTC.

As DNA, the CDR3 is TGTGCCAGCAGTTACTCGACTGGGCTTGAAGCTTTCTTT. It yields the protein CASSYSTGLEAFF. The chain employs TRBV6-5 and TRBJ1-1; D is unclear. The CDR3 covers 13 residues. Germline V CDR1 and CDR2: MNHEY, SVGAGI. V was trimmed by 0 bases and J by 7 bases, leaving 9 bases between them.

This clonotype was counted only a few times. An end of the junction differs from the germline gene, which may be a read error. The chain is built from TRBV15 and TRBJ1-1; D perhaps matches TRBD1 (6 bases). CDR1 is LNHNV, CDR2 YYDKDF, per germline (reference sequence). This CDR3 has 14 residues. This CDR3 reads CATSRGTGNAEAFF. CDR3 nucleotides: TGTGCCACCAGCAGGGGTACAGGGAACGCTGAAGCTTTCTTT.

This clonotype was detected a few times. The gene calls are TRBV6-5 and TRBJ2-7; 7 bases fit TRBD2. Germline V gene data show CDR1 as MNHEY and CDR2 as SVGAGI. V lost 0 bases, J lost 2 bases, and 4 bases stayed unmatched. This CDR3 has 15 amino acids. The CDR3 DNA follows: TGTGCCAGCAGTTACTCCATGAGCGGGACCTACGAGCAGTACTTC. This gives the protein CASSYSMSGTYEQYF.

This clonotype was counted many times. The gene calls are TRBV10-1 and TRBJ2-7; TRBD1 matches at 7 bases. With 0 bases clipped from V and 4 bases from J, the junction kept 6 bases outside the gene matches. CDR3 length: 15 amino acids. The germline gives CDR1 WNHNN, CDR2 SYGVQD (reference sequence). CDR3 sequence (DNA): TGCGCCAGCAGTGAGTCCCCGGACAGGTTTTACGAGCAGTACTTC. As protein: CASSESPDRFYEQYF.

This clonotype was counted at least ten times. CDR3 in amino acids: CATSSRGSPGIRHQPQHF. The DNA of the CDR3 is TGTGCCACCAGCTCCCGGGGGTCCCCGGGTATTCGCCATCAGCCCCAGCATTTT. This chain joins TRBV15 and TRBJ1-5, with D possibly TRBD1 on 5 matching bases. Germline loops: CDR1 LNHNV, CDR2 YYDKDF (reference sequence). This CDR3 spans 18 amino acids. V shed 5 bases and J shed 5 bases, with 25 bases lying between them. Filled out from reference TRBV15 and TRBJ1-5, the complete variable domain reads DAMVIQNPRYQVTQFGKPVTLSCSQTLNHNVMYWYQQKSSQAPKLLFHYYDKDFNNEADTPDNFQSRRPNTSFCFLDIRSPGLGDTAMYLCATSSRGSPGIRHQPQHFGDGTRLSIL.

This clonotype was found many times. V gene TRBV20-1 combines with J gene TRBJ2-5, with D possibly matching TRBD2 (5 bases). The CDR3 is made up of 11 amino acids. V lost 7 bases to trimming and J lost 4 bases, with 10 bases between them. Germline CDR1 reads DFQATT; CDR2 reads SNEGSKA (reference sequence). CDR3 region: CSVGEGETQYF. In DNA, the CDR3 is TGCAGTGTTGGCGAGGGAGAGACCCAGTACTTC.

V gene TRBV7-8 combines with J gene TRBJ2-7, with D hard to call. Germline-derived CDR1 and CDR2 are SGHVS and FQNEAQ. V gave up 4 bases and J gave up 6 bases, with 7 bases separating them. This CDR3 is built from 11 residues. The CDR3 nucleotides read TGTGCCAGCAGCTCCTATATCGAGCAGTACTTC. Translated, it gives CASSSYIEQYF.